Sequencing of this T cell receptor beta chain was carried out in a study of blood T cell repertoires in COVID-19. Study background: Sites across the United States, Italy and Spain contributed samples from acute and convalescent COVID-19.

Assay used: immunoSEQ multiplex PCR; TCRdb lists only in-frame clones, some missing. The top ten clones hold 1.5% to 2% of a sample with under 300,000 clones, 89% of them seen once. The CDR3 sequence is 15 residues long. The germline V gene encodes CDR1 SGHRS and CDR2 YFSETQ. The V gene end was trimmed by 2 bases and the J gene end by 9 bases; junction bases not matched to a gene: 11. The rearrangement joins TRBV5-1 to TRBJ1-2, with TRBD1 matching 9 bases. Specimen: PBMCs or T cells enriched from blood (not recorded which). The sequence came from a woman between 35 and 50 years old who had recovered from COVID-19. This CDR3 reads CASSFGQGQLVSYTF. The CDR3 DNA is TGCGCCAGCAGCTTCGGACAGGGGCAATTAGTGAGCTACACCTTC. The whole variable domain, filled in from reference TRBV5-1 and TRBJ1-2, reads KAGVTQTPRYLIKTRGQQVTLSCSPISGHRSVSWYQQTPGQGLQFLFEYFSETQRNKGNFPGRFSGRQFSNSRSEMNVSTLELGDSALYLCASSFGQGQLVSYTFGSGTRLTVV.